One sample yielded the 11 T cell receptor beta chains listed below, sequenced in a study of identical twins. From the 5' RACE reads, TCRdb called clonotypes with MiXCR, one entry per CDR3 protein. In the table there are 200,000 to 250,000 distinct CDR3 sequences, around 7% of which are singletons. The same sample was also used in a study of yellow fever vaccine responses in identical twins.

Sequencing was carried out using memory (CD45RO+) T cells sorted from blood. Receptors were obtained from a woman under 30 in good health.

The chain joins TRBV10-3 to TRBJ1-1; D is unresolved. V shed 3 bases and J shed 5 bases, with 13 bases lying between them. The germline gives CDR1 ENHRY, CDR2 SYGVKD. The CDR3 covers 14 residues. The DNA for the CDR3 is TGTGCCATCAGTGATACCCTGGGGAGGACTGAAGCTTTCTTT. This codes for CAISDTLGRTEAFF.

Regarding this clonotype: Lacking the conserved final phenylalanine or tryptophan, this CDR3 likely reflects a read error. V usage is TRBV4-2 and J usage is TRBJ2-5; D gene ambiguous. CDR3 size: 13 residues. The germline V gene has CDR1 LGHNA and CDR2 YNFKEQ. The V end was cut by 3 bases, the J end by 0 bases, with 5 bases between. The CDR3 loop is CASSHQYQETQYL. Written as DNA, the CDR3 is TGTGCCAGCAGCCACCAGTACCAAGAGACCCAGTACCTC.

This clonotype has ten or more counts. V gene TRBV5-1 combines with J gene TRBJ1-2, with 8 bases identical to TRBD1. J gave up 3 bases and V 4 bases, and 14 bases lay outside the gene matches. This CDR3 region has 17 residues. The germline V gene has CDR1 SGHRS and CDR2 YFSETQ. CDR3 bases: TGCGCCAGCAGCCACCACAGAAAGACAGGGGTGGACTATGGCTACACCTTC. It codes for CASSHHRKTGVDYGYTF.

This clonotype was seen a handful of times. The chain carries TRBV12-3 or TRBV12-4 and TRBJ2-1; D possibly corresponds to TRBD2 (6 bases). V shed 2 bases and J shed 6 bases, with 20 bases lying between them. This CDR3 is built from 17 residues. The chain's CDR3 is CASSLQRRDFKFNEQFF. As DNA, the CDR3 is TGTGCCAGCAGTTTACAGCGGCGGGACTTTAAATTCAATGAGCAGTTCTTC.

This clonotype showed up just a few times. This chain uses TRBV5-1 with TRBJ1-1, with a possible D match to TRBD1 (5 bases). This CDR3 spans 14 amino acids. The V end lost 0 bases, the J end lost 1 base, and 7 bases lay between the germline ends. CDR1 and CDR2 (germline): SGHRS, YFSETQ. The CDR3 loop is CASSLADRNTEAFF. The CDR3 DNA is TGCGCCAGCAGCTTGGCCGACAGGAACACTGAAGCTTTCTTT.

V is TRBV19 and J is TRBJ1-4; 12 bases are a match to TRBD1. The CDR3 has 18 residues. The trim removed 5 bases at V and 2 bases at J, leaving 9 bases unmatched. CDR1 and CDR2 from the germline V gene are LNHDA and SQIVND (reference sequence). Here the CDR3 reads CASSHGTGGMITNEKLFF. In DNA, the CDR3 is TGTGCCAGTAGTCACGGGACAGGGGGCATGATCACTAATGAAAAACTGTTTTTT.

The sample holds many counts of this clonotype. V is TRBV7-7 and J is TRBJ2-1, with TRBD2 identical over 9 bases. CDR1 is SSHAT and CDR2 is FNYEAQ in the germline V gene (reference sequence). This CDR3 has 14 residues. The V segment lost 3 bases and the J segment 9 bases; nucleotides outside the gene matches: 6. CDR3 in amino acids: CASSLRGGLAEQFF. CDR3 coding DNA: TGTGCCAGCAGCTTGCGGGGGGGCCTAGCTGAGCAGTTCTTC.

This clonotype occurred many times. The CDR3 bases are TGTGCCAGCAGTCTCACGGGGCCAGCGTACAATGAGCAGTTCTTC. Its protein product is CASSLTGPAYNEQFF. The V and J genes are TRBV28 and TRBJ2-1; the D gene could be TRBD1 or TRBD2 (5 bases each). Per germline, CDR1 MDHEN and CDR2 SYDVKM. CDR3 length equals 15 residues. Trimming stripped 5 bases from V and 4 bases from J, with 15 bases between.

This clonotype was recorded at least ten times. Here the CDR3 reads CATSDSGQGRSNEQFF. The CDR3 DNA reads as TGTGCCACCAGTGATAGCGGACAGGGGCGGTCTAATGAGCAGTTCTTC. The chain employs TRBV24-1 and TRBJ2-1; 9 bases are a match to TRBD1. Germline V gene lookup returns CDR1 KGHDR and CDR2 SFDVKD. V was pared by 3 bases and J by 7 bases, with 9 bases of the junction left unmatched. CDR3 length equals 16 residues.

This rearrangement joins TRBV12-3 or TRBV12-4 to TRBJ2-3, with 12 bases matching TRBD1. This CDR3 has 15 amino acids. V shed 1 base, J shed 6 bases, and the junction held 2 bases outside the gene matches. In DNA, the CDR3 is TGTGCCAGCAGTTTAGGGGGACAGGGGGCGGATACGCAGTATTTT. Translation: CASSLGGQGADTQYF.

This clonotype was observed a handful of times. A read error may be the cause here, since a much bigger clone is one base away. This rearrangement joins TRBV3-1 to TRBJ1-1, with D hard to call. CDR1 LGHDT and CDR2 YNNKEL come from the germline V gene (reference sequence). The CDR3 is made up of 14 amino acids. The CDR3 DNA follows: TGTGCCAGCGGCCAAGGATCGGGGAACACTGAAGCTTTCTTT. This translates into CASGQGSGNTEAFF.